This TCR beta chain emerged from a study of neoadjuvant anti-PD-1 for oral cavity cancer. Sequencing was performed with immunoSEQ multiplex PCR; in TCRdb, only in-frame clones are kept and a portion is missing. The sample yields 7,000 to 9,500 clones, approximately 70% seen once. Stated time point: after neoadjuvant nivolumab, at surgical resection. The germline V gene encodes CDR1 SQVTM and CDR2 ANQGSEA. The CDR3 is 12 residues long. The V end lost 5 bases, the J end lost 6 bases, and 12 bases lay between the germline ends. This receptor was taken from a person between 40 and 85 years old with oral cavity squamous cell carcinoma. The specimen comprised PBMCs, sampled after nivolumab (anti-PD-1) treatment. The V and J genes are TRBV29-1 and TRBJ2-3, with D possibly TRBD1 on 5 matching bases. The CDR3 region has the DNA TGCAGCGTTAGGGAAGGGGCCGATACGCAGTATTTT. This gives the protein CSVREGADTQYF.